This TCR beta chain was found in a study of somatic mutations in cytotoxic T cells in rheumatoid arthritis (dated by TCRdb to about 2017). With respect to the entire study: Right after diagnosis and prior to the start of any treatment, 30 ml EDTA of peripheral blood was drawn from patients. A FACSAria II or Sony SH800 was used to flow-sort some V beta antibody-stained T-cell populations at nearly 100% purity, and TCRB sequencing was also done on sorted V beta1+ cells. Whether expanded CD8+ T-cell clones in untreated, newly diagnosed rheumatoid arthritis carry somatic mutations was the study question, and clonality was characterized with TCRB deep sequencing. A total of some 62 rheumatoid arthritis patients and some 18 healthy controls underwent TCRB deep sequencing. The median ages of the patient and control groups were essentially identical. Summary of the overall study and its limitations: Healthy controls showed no age-related increase in CD8+ clonality, whereas patients did (Spearman r=0.49). The finding that TRBV07 was slightly underrepresented in patients was left unadjusted for multiple comparisons. Rheumatoid arthritis patients and age-matched healthy controls did not significantly differ in CD8+ T-cell clonality. In about an eighth of the roughly 60 patients, more than 20% of CD8+ cells belonged to the largest CD8+ clone, while several identical CD8+ TCRB sequences were shared between blood and synovial fluid. The expanded CD8+ clones had unknown antigen targets, and not appearing in virus-specific databases did not rule out that they were virus-specific.

Genomic DNA underwent TCRB CDR3 sequencing using the immunoSEQ assay. Per the authors' processing: Patient CD8+ clones larger than 1% were compared against published virus-specific TCRB sequences, and only a few matched. Analyses were restricted to productive TCRB rearrangements. Defining a clone by its unique TCRB CDR3 sequence, the study calculated clonality as a productive clonality index derived from Shannon entropy. To calculate repertoire overlap between two samples, the template counts of each clone were considered relative to each sample's total templates. V-gene usage measured by flow cytometry correlated with TCRB sequencing V-gene usage, with a Spearman r of roughly 0.67. Entries here come from immuneACCESS through TCRdb and include only in-frame sequences with V and J called. Some clones fail to appear in such tables; in the studies checked, an unresolved V gene covers under half of the shortfall, and the cause of the remainder is unknown. V and J calls plus clone size are reproduced from that table; the DNA served to infer D and trimming. This sample is represented by about 20,000 clones; approximately 80% of them were singletons. Around an eighth of the sample belongs to the ten largest clones.

Comments on this clone: Its binding antigen is unknown. Nothing much larger sits one base from this clone, and base qualities are not available.

Trimming removed 0 bases from V and 1 base from J, leaving 5 bases between the germline ends. The CDR3 contains 14 residues, cysteine and phenylalanine counted. The only DNA kept is the CDR3, 42 bases in frame from the first base. CD4+ and CD8+ cells were isolated by positive magnetic bead selection on an AutoMACS, and purity was checked by flow cytometry. Initial screening for clonal expansions relied on flow cytometry with a TCR V beta antibody panel, after which sorted CD8+ fractions underwent TCRB deep sequencing for characterization. Peripheral blood mononuclear cells were obtained using density gradient separation with Ficoll-Paque PLUS. Nucleospin Tissue or Tissue XS kits were used to extract DNA from CD4-enriched, CD8-enriched or PBMC samples, and a Qubit 2.0 fluorometer was used for quantification.

The sequence joins TRBV5-3 to TRBJ2-1, with the D call tentatively TRBD1 or TRBD2, each fitting 5 bases. TRBV5-3 qualifies as an ORF whose function is uncertain. The TCR sequence derives from an adult with rheumatoid arthritis. Input material: CD8+ T cells sorted from blood. The nucleotide sequence is TGTGCCAGAAGCTTGGGGGGGTCCTACAATGAGCAGTTCTTC. Translated, this gives CARSLGGSYNEQFF.